These 24 T cell receptor beta chains were all obtained from the same sample, sequenced in a study of shared clonotypes between healthy human individuals. Clones were sequenced by immunoSEQ multiplex PCR, and TCRdb holds only the in-frame ones, with some missing. The sample records some 2.1 million clones, 85% to 95% being singletons. Source material: naive CD4+ T cells sorted from blood. Regarding subset: CD45RA+ positively selected. These receptors were collected from a man between 18 and 35 years old in good health.

The V call is TRBV5-1, the J call TRBJ2-3; D possibly corresponds to TRBD1 (6 bases). V was cut by 2 bases and J by 6 bases, with 13 bases left in between. This CDR3 is 14 amino acids long. The germline gives CDR1 SGHRS, CDR2 YFSETQ. CDR3 coding DNA: TGCGCCAGCAGCTTATCGACAGGATGGGATACGCAGTATTTT. Its protein is CASSLSTGWDTQYF.

The chain recombines TRBV6-1 with TRBJ2-6; no clear D gene. The CDR3 totals 16 residues. V lost 4 bases and J lost 0, with 10 bases in between. Germline loops: CDR1 MNHNS, CDR2 SASEGT. The CDR3 here is CASSAQLVSGANVLTF. The CDR3, as DNA: TGTGCCAGCAGTGCCCAACTGGTCTCTGGGGCCAACGTCCTGACTTTC.

The chain uses TRBV5-6 and TRBJ1-4; D uncertain. The CDR3 runs 14 residues. Germline assignment: CDR1 SGHDT and CDR2 YYEEEE. Trimming shortened V by 0 bases and J by 4 bases, and 7 bases separated the two germline ends. The CDR3 DNA sequence: TGTGCCAGCAGCTTGGTCGGTTTTAATGAAAAACTGTTTTTT. Translating gives CASSLVGFNEKLFF.

V usage is TRBV28 and J usage is TRBJ1-2, with 10 bases that match TRBD1. CDR1 and CDR2 (germline): MDHEN, SYDVKM. The length of the CDR3 is 13 residues. The J segment lost 2 bases and the V segment lost 11 bases, leaving 5 bases of the junction unmatched. CDR3 DNA: TGTGCCGGAGGACAGGGGGTAAACTATGGCTACACCTTC. Its translation is CAGGQGVNYGYTF.

The chain combines TRBV2 with TRBJ2-3; D gene unclear. Deletions cut 3 bases from V and 7 bases from J, with 2 bases between. Germline V lookup: CDR1 SNHLY, CDR2 FYNNEI. The CDR3 runs 10 residues. CDR3 DNA: TGTGCCAGCAGTGAGTATACGCAGTATTTT. Translated: CASSEYTQYF.

The chain is built from TRBV19 and TRBJ1-2; D not certain. The CDR3 runs 15 residues. Germline loops: CDR1 LNHDA, CDR2 SQIVND (reference sequence). V gave up 0 bases and J gave up 7 bases, with 15 bases separating them. As DNA, the CDR3 is TGTGCCAGTAGTATAGATAGCCAGCTTTTCGTTGGCTACACCTTC. Translation: CASSIDSQLFVGYTF.

The chain has TRBV14 and TRBJ2-5; TRBD2 agrees at 9 bases. From germline, CDR1 is SGHDN and CDR2 FVKESK. After removal of 4 bases from V and 5 bases from J, the junction contained 14 bases not matched to a gene. The CDR3 consists of 17 residues. The CDR3 nucleotides read TGTGCCAGCAGCCCGCTTTGGGTAGCGGGAGTAGATGAGACCCAGTACTTC. Its protein product is CASSPLWVAGVDETQYF.

This rearrangement joins TRBV27 to TRBJ2-2; TRBD1 agrees at 8 bases. The ends lost 6 bases at V and 6 bases at J; junction bases unmatched: 18. The CDR3 consists of 18 residues. From germline, CDR1 is MNHEY and CDR2 SMNVEV (reference sequence). CDR3 region: CASRQGKLTGVYPGELFF. CDR3 in DNA: TGTGCCAGCAGACAAGGGAAATTGACAGGGGTGTATCCCGGGGAGCTGTTTTTT.

In regard to this clone: One end of the junction fails to match germline, which may point to a read error. The rearrangement joins TRBV7-7 to TRBJ2-7; D may be TRBD2 (6 bases). CDR3 size: 15 residues. Per germline, CDR1 SSHAT and CDR2 FNYEAQ (reference sequence). CDR3 bases: TGTGCTAGCAGCCCTACCCTAGCGTCTTCTGGCGAGCAGTACTTC. It translates to CASSPTLASSGEQYF.

The chain recombines TRBV6-6 with TRBJ2-7; TRBD1 might be the D (6 bases). The CDR3 contains 16 residues. CDR1 MNHNY and CDR2 SVGAGI come from the germline V gene (reference sequence). The V end was cut by 5 bases, the J end by 5 bases, with 22 bases between. The CDR3 is CASSPKGAGARDEQYF. Written as DNA, the CDR3 is TGTGCCAGCAGTCCTAAAGGTGCAGGGGCAAGGGACGAGCAGTACTTC.

The rearrangement links TRBV5-4 to TRBJ2-2; D is possibly TRBD2 (6 bases). In germline, CDR1 is SGHNT, CDR2 YYREEE (reference sequence). The CDR3 sequence is 16 residues long. V gave up 2 bases and J gave up 4 bases, with 15 bases separating them. The CDR3 sequence is CASSLHPGEGTGELFF. The CDR3 DNA reads as TGTGCCAGCAGCTTACATCCGGGAGAAGGCACCGGGGAGCTGTTTTTT.

The CDR3 nucleotides read TGTGCCAGCAGCTGGGGGGACAGTAGCAATCAGCCCCAGCATTTT. Residues: CASSWGDSSNQPQHF. The chain uses TRBV5-6 and TRBJ1-5; 7 bases map to TRBD1. From germline, CDR1 is SGHDT and CDR2 YYEEEE. With 3 bases clipped from V and 0 bases from J, the junction kept 3 bases outside the gene matches. CDR3 length: 15 residues. Looking up the rest from reference TRBV5-6 and TRBJ1-5 gives the full variable domain: DAGVTQSPTHLIKTRGQQVTLRCSPKSGHDTVSWYQQALGQGPQFIFQYYEEEERQRGNFPDRFSGHQFPNYSSELNVNALLLGDSALYLCASSWGDSSNQPQHFGDGTRLSIL.

V and J are TRBV5-1 and TRBJ2-2, with D perhaps TRBD1 or TRBD2 (5 bases each). Germline CDR1 and CDR2: SGHRS and YFSETQ. V was cut by 2 bases and J by 3 bases, with 11 bases left in between. The CDR3 is 15 residues long. The CDR3 region is CASSFLQGDTGELFF. CDR3 coding DNA: TGCGCCAGCAGCTTTCTTCAGGGAGACACCGGGGAGCTGTTTTTT.

The chain combines TRBV5-4 with TRBJ1-2; 7 bases fit TRBD1. From germline, CDR1 is SGHNT and CDR2 YYREEE (reference sequence). The CDR3 runs 13 residues. Trimming cost V 4 bases and J 3 bases; bases outside gene matches: 3. CDR3 bases: TGTGCCAGCAGCCGGGACAGTTACTATGGCTACACCTTC. Residues: CASSRDSYYGYTF.

The count of this clone is one. The same CDR3 also results from other DNA sequences found in this sample. The V call is TRBV5-1, the J call TRBJ2-5; TRBD2 matches 7 bases. Germline V lookup: CDR1 SGHRS, CDR2 YFSETQ. The CDR3 runs to 13 residues. J was trimmed by 5 bases and V by 1 base; bases with no gene match: 2. As DNA, the CDR3 is TGCGCCAGCAGCTTGAGCGGGGTTGAGACCCAGTACTTC. This codes for CASSLSGVETQYF.

This chain joins TRBV5-1 and TRBJ2-7; TRBD2 aligns across 8 bases. The germline V gene encodes CDR1 SGHRS and CDR2 YFSETQ. The CDR3 extends over 16 amino acids. V was clipped by 5 bases and J by 0 bases; unmatched bases: 10. CDR3 DNA: TGCGCCAGCAGTCCAGGCGGACTAGCCCCCTCCTACGAGCAGTACTTC. Amino acids: CASSPGGLAPSYEQYF. Full variable domain (rest looked up from reference TRBV5-1 and TRBJ2-7): KAGVTQTPRYLIKTRGQQVTLSCSPISGHRSVSWYQQTPGQGLQFLFEYFSETQRNKGNFPGRFSGRQFSNSRSEMNVSTLELGDSALYLCASSPGGLAPSYEQYFGPGTRLTVT.

V usage is TRBV2 and J usage is TRBJ1-2, with 8 bases lining up with TRBD1. The J segment lost 2 bases and the V segment lost 5 bases, leaving 4 bases of the junction unmatched. The CDR3 extends over 14 amino acids. The V gene's germline CDR1 is SNHLY and CDR2 FYNNEI. The CDR3 DNA reads as TGTGCCAGCAGTCCGACAGGGGAAAACTATGGCTACACCTTC. It codes for CASSPTGENYGYTF. The variable domain in full, with the rest retrieved from reference TRBV2 and TRBJ1-2, is EPEVTQTPSHQVTQMGQEVILRCVPISNHLYFYWYRQILGQKVEFLVSFYNNEISEKSEIFDDQFSVERPDGSNFTLKIRSTKLEDSAMYFCASSPTGENYGYTFGSGTRLTVV.

This clone showed up just once. This chain uses TRBV6-5 with TRBJ2-2; possibly TRBD2 for D (5 bases). V gave up 8 bases and J gave up 0 bases, with 10 bases separating them. CDR1 is MNHEY and CDR2 is SVGAGI in the germline V gene. The CDR3 extends over 14 amino acids. CDR3 loop: CASWRNANTGELFF. The CDR3 bases are TGTGCCAGCTGGAGGAACGCGAACACCGGGGAGCTGTTTTTT.

The genes are TRBV5-4 and TRBJ1-1; 7 bases match TRBD1. V lost 4 bases and J lost 4; bases outside the gene matches: 7. The CDR3 has 14 residues. The V gene's germline CDR1 is SGHNT and CDR2 YYREEE (reference sequence). The CDR3 protein is CASSIGQETTEAFF. For the CDR3, the DNA is TGTGCCAGCAGCATAGGACAGGAGACCACTGAAGCTTTCTTT.

The chain employs TRBV7-2 and TRBJ2-1, with D maybe TRBD2 (5 bases). V lost 1 base to trimming and J lost 10 bases, with 14 bases between them. This CDR3 has 14 amino acids. Germline CDR1 and CDR2: SGHTA and FQGNSA. The chain's CDR3 is CASSLDPSASEQFF. For the CDR3, the DNA is TGTGCCAGCAGCTTAGACCCCTCAGCTAGCGAGCAGTTCTTC.

The chain employs TRBV7-9 and TRBJ2-3; 10 bases line up with TRBD2. J gave up 6 bases and V 3 bases, and 9 bases lay outside the gene matches. Germline V CDR1 and CDR2: SEHNR, FQNEAQ (reference sequence). CDR3 size: 16 residues. The CDR3 protein is CASSFELAGAGDTQYF. In nucleotides, the CDR3 is TGTGCCAGCAGCTTTGAGCTAGCGGGGGCTGGGGATACGCAGTATTTT.

This chain connects TRBV28 to TRBJ1-5, with no clear D. Trimming pared 6 bases from V and 6 bases from J, leaving 18 bases between. Germline lookup yields CDR1 MDHEN and CDR2 SYDVKM. The CDR3 sequence is 15 residues long. CDR3 sequence reads: CASRPPEGLSQPQHF. CDR3 coding DNA: TGTGCCAGCAGGCCCCCAGAGGGCCTCAGTCAGCCCCAGCATTTT.

The chain combines TRBV7-9 with TRBJ1-1, with 8 bases fitting TRBD1. This CDR3 spans 15 amino acids. Losses at the gene ends were 5 bases for V and 0 bases for J; bases not matched to a gene: 5. Germline V CDR1 and CDR2: SEHNR, FQNEAQ (reference sequence). The CDR3 sequence: CASSPRTGLNTEAFF. The CDR3 nucleotides read TGTGCCAGCAGCCCACGGACAGGGCTGAACACTGAAGCTTTCTTT.

The gene calls are TRBV5-8 and TRBJ2-5; 9 bases fit TRBD1. Germline V lookup: CDR1 SGHTS, CDR2 YDEGEE. V was pared by 4 bases and J by 6 bases, with 10 bases of the junction left unmatched. The CDR3 is 15 amino acids. The CDR3 region is CASSRGQGIIKTQYF. The CDR3 DNA reads as TGTGCCAGCAGCCGTGGACAGGGGATTATAAAGACCCAGTACTTC.